These 11 T cell receptor beta chains came from one sample sequenced in a study of blood T cells in healthy people across ages. Primed by a sample-barcoded 5' primer and a J-beta primer mix, a second PCR proceeded for about 7 to 11 cycles. TCRdb ran MiXCR on the 5' RACE reads and lists one entry per CDR3 protein. The table has around 2 million distinct CDR3 sequences, about two fifths seen once; the top ten hold roughly 24%. The sequenced sample consisted of blood. The receptors stem from a human donor in good health.

This clonotype was detected a few times. The CDR3 bases are TGCGCCAGCAGCTTGGTTCCCGCTAACTATGGCTACACCTTC. Translation: CASSLVPANYGYTF. This chain joins TRBV5-1 and TRBJ1-2; no firm D call. The CDR3 totals 14 residues. The V end lost 0 bases, the J end lost 0 bases, and 6 bases lay between the germline ends. The germline V gene encodes CDR1 SGHRS and CDR2 YFSETQ.

The sample holds one count of this clonotype. V usage is TRBV6-5 and J usage is TRBJ1-2; D ambiguous. In germline, CDR1 is MNHEY, CDR2 SVGAGI. This CDR3 is 15 amino acids long. V gave up 0 bases and J gave up 6 bases, with 14 bases separating them. CDR3 sequence reads: CASSYSWASTDGYTF. In nucleotides, the CDR3 is TGTGCCAGCAGTTACTCGTGGGCCTCTACAGATGGCTACACCTTC.

The chain carries TRBV7-3 and TRBJ2-1, with 8 bases identical to TRBD2. The CDR3 runs to 17 residues. J was trimmed by 8 bases and V by 4 bases; bases with no gene match: 16. From germline, CDR1 is SGHTA and CDR2 FQGTGA. In DNA, the CDR3 is TGTGCCAGCAGCTCCCGGGCGCTGAGCGGGGGAAATGATGAGCAGTTCTTC. It specifies CASSSRALSGGNDEQFF.

Concerning this clonotype itself: One junction end does not reproduce the germline sequence, and a read error may be involved. This chain uses TRBV4-3 with TRBJ2-1; possibly TRBD2 for D (6 bases). CDR1 is LGHNA and CDR2 is YSLEER in the germline V gene. The CDR3 covers 16 residues. Here the CDR3 DNA reads TGCGCCAGCAGCCAAGACATCCGGGAGTCCTACAATGTGCAGTTCTTC. Its translation: CASSQDIRESYNVQFF.

The chain recombines TRBV7-9 with TRBJ2-5; 13 bases are a match to TRBD2. CDR1 and CDR2 (germline): SEHNR, FQNEAQ (reference sequence). Germline trimming cut 4 bases from V and 5 bases from J; bases unmatched to any gene: 7. This CDR3 has 16 residues. CDR3 bases: TGTGCCAGCAGCTCGGGACTAGCGGGGAGGTGGGAGACCCAGTACTTC. Translating gives CASSSGLAGRWETQYF.

This clonotype occurred a few times. This rearrangement joins TRBV20-1 to TRBJ2-7; tentatively, D is TRBD1 (6 bases). This CDR3 region has 15 residues. Trimming took off 3 bases at V and 5 bases at J, with 20 bases between the two ends. From germline, CDR1 is DFQATT and CDR2 SNEGSKA (reference sequence). The CDR3 DNA follows: TGCAGTGCTAGGGGACATACGGGACGCAGGGACGAGCAGTACTTC. It specifies CSARGHTGRRDEQYF.

The rearrangement joins TRBV29-1 to TRBJ2-1; 9 nucleotides line up with TRBD2. This CDR3 comprises 14 residues. Trimming removed 3 bases from V and 2 bases from J; junction bases left unmatched: 2. Germline CDR1 reads SQVTM; CDR2 reads ANQGSEA. The CDR3: CSVDRGGAYNEQFF. In DNA form, the CDR3 reads TGCAGCGTTGATCGCGGGGGGGCCTACAATGAGCAGTTCTTC.

This clonotype was counted a few times. The chain employs TRBV29-1 and TRBJ2-5; the match to TRBD2 covers 8 bases. The length of the CDR3 is 15 residues. The ends lost 1 base at V and 1 base at J; junction bases unmatched: 5. Germline values: CDR1 SQVTM, CDR2 ANQGSEA. CDR3 sequence: CSVEGLAGFQETQYF. In nucleotides, the CDR3 is TGCAGCGTTGAAGGGTTAGCGGGGTTCCAAGAGACCCAGTACTTC.

The gene calls are TRBV6-2 or TRBV6-3 and TRBJ2-7; D unclear. The CDR3 is 11 residues long. Germline CDR1 MNHEY, CDR2 SVGEGT. The CDR3 sequence is CAGSKGYEQYF. CDR3 coding DNA: TGTGCTGGCAGCAAAGGCTACGAGCAGTACTTC.

Notes on this clonotype: An end of the junction differs from the germline gene, which may be a read error. The gene calls are TRBV28 and TRBJ1-1; the D is unclear. Germline V CDR1 and CDR2: MDHEN, SYDVKM. This CDR3 comprises 16 residues. The CDR3 bases are TGTACCAGCAGTCCAGCCAACCAGGCTCGGAACACTGAGGCTTTCTTT. Protein sequence: CTSSPANQARNTEAFF.

The gene calls are TRBV4-1 and TRBJ2-3, with 8 bases lining up with TRBD2. V was clipped by 4 bases and J by 2 bases; unmatched bases: 17. CDR1 and CDR2 from the germline V gene are MGHRA and YSYEKL. CDR3 size: 19 residues. The chain's CDR3 is CASSPHFGAGDPTTDTQYF. In DNA form, the CDR3 reads TGCGCCAGCAGCCCGCATTTCGGAGCGGGGGATCCCACCACAGATACGCAGTATTTT.